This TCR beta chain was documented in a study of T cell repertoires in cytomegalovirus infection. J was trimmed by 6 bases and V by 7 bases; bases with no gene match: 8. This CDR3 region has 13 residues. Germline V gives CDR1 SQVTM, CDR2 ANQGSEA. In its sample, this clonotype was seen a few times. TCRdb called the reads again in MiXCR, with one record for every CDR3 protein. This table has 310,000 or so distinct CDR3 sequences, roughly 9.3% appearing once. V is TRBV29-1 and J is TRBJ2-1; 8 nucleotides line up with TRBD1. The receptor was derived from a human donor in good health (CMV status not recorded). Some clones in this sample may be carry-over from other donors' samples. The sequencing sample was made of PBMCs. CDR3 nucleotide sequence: TGCAGCGAAGGACAGGGCGAATCCAATGAGCAGTTCTTC. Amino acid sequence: CSEGQGESNEQFF.